This T cell receptor beta chain is from a study of CD8+CD57+ T cells in acquired aplastic anemia. Study summary: Recorded DNA amounts for sorted CD4+ and CD8+ cells had an average of 3.2 ug. Study-wide points: Patients and controls were not found to differ significantly in CD8+ Simpson's diversity. Patients and controls were found to share approximately 31 CD8+ CDR3 sequences.

Patients chosen for sequencing had CD8+CD57+ cells that had expanded, as shown by flow cytometry. Untreated patients provided the blood samples, with no therapy given before sampling. CDR3 and TCR beta VDJ profiling relied on a genomic DNA template. TCRdb reprocessed the reads via MiXCR and lists one record per CDR3 protein. The data contain approximately 250,000 distinct CDR3 sequences, 82% of them singletons. As concerns this clonotype: Its matching antigen is unknown.

This clonotype was obtained from a human donor with aplastic anemia. Specimen: sorted CD4+, CD8+, or CD8+CD57+ T cells (not recorded which) from PBMCs.

The CDR3 region is CASSTGTISYEQYF. CDR3 coding DNA: TGTGCCAGTAGTACCGGGACAATATCCTACGAGCAGTACTTC. The J gene is TRBJ2-7, the V gene TRBV19, with D possibly matching TRBD1 (6 bases). V lost 4 bases, J lost 1 base, and 11 bases lay in between. This CDR3 is 14 amino acids long. CDR1 and CDR2 (germline): LNHDA, SQIVND (reference sequence).